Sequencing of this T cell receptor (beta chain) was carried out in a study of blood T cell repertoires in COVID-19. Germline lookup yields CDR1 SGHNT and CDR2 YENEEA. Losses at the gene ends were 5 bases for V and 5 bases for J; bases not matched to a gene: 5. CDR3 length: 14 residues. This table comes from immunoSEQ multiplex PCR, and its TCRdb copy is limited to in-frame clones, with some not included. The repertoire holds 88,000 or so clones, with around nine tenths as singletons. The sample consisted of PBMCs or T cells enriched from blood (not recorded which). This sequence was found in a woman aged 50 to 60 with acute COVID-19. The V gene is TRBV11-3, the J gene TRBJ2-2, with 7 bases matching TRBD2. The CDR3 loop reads CASSLGGDTGELFF. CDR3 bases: TGTGCCAGCAGCCTTGGGGGGGATACCGGGGAGCTGTTTTTT.